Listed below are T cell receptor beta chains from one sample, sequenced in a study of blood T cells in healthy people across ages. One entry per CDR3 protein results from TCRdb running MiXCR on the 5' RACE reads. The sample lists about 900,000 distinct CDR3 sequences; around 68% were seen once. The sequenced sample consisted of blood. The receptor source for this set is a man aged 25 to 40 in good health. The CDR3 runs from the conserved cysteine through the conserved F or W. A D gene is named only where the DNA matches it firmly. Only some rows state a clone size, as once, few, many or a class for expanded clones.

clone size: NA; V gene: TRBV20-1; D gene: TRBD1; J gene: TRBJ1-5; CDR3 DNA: TGCAGTGCTAGAGGCCATAGAGACAGGGAGAGGAATCAGCCCCAGCATTTT; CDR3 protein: CSARGHRDRERNQPQHF
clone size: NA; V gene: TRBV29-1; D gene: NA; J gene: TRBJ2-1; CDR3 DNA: TGCAGCGTTTCTGCGGCGCACTCCTACAATGAGCAGTTCTTC; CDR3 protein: CSVSAAHSYNEQFF
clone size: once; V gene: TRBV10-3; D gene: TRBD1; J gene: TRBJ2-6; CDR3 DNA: TGTGCCATCAGTGAGGGGGACAGGGGTGGTGGGGCCAACGTCCTGACTTTC; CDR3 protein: CAISEGDRGGGANVLTF
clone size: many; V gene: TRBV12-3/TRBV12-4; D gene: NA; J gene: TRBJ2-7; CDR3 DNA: TGTGCCAGCAGCCGGGACGGTTCCTACGAGCAGTACTTC; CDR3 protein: CASSRDGSYEQYF
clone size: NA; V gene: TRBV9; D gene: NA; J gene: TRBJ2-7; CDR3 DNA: TGTGCCAGCAGCGGGGGCAGGGACAACAATGAGCAGTACTTC; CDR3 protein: CASSGGRDNNEQYF
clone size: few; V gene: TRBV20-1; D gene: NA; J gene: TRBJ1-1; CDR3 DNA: TGCAGTGCTCTTACAAATCCGGGCACTGAAGCTTTCTTT; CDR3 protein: CSALTNPGTEAFF
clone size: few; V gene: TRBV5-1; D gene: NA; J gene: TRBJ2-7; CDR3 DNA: TGCGCCAGCAGCTTGGGGTTTAGCTCCTACGAGCAGTACTTC; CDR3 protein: CASSLGFSSYEQYF
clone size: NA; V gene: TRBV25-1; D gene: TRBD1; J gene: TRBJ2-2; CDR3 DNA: TGTGCCAGCAGTGACCCGACAGGGATCAACACCGGGGAGCTGTTTTTT; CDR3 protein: CASSDPTGINTGELFF
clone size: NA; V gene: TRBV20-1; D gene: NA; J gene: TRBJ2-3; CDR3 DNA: TGCAGTGAGCGAACGGTTTGGGCCACAGATACGCAGTATTTT; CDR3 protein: CSERTVWATDTQYF
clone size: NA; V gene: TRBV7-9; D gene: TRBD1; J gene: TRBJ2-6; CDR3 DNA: TGTGCCAGCAGCCGCCTCCTGGACAGGTTACGCTCTGGGGCCAACGTCCTGACTTTC; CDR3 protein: CASSRLLDRLRSGANVLTF
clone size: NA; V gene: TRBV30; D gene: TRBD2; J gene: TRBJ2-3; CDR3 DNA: TGTGCCTGGGGGTCCTATCGGGCGGGGGGCCGGGATACGCAGTATTTT; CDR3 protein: CAWGSYRAGGRDTQYF
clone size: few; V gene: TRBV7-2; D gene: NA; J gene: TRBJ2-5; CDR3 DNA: TGTGCCAGCAGCTTAGTCCAGGGGAATGGGGAGACCCAGTACTTC; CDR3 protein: CASSLVQGNGETQYF
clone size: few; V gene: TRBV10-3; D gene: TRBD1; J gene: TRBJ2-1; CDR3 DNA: TGTGCCATCAGTGATTGGGGCGGGACAGGGGGCAATGAGCAGTTCTTC; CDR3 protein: CAISDWGGTGGNEQFF
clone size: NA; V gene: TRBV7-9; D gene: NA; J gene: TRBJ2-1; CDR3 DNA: TGTGCCAGCAGCTTAGCAGCCTCGGACAGCCAGGAGCAGTTCTTC; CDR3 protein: CASSLAASDSQEQFF
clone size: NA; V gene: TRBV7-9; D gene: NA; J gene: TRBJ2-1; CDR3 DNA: TGTGCCAGCAGCCCCGATCACGGCTCCTACAATAAGCAGTTCTTC; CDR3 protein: CASSPDHGSYNKQFF
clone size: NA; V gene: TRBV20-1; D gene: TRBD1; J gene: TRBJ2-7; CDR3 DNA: TGCAGTGCCCCCGGACAGGGGACATACTACGAGCAGTACTTC; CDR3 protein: CSAPGQGTYYEQYF
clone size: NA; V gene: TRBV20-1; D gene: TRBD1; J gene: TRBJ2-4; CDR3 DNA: TGCAGTGCTCCCCGACAGGGGGTCAATGAGCAGTACTTC; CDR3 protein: CSAPRQGVNEQYF
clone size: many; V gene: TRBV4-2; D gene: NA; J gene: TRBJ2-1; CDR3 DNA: TGTGCCAGCAGGAACAGGAATTTTACCTACAATGAGCAGTTCTTC; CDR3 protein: CASRNRNFTYNEQFF
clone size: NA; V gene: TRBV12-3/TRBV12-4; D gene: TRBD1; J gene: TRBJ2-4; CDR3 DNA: TGTGCCAGCAGTCGGGACAGGGGGGGGTTCGAGTACTTC; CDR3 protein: CASSRDRGGFEYF
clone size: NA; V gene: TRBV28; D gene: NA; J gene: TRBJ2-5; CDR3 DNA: TGTGCCAGCAGTCCCCTCCCGGCAGTTCAACGCCAAGAGACCCAGTACTTC; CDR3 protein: CASSPLPAVQRQETQYF
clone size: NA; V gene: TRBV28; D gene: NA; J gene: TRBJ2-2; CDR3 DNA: TGTGCCAGCAGCCGACTAGTAATCGGGGAGCTGTTTTTT; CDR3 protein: CASSRLVIGELFF
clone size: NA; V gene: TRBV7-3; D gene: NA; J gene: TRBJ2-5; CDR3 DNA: TGTGCCAGCAGCTTAACGGTGGCAGTCCAAGAGACCCAGTACTTC; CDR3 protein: CASSLTVAVQETQYF
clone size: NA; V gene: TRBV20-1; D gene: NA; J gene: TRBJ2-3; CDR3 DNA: TGCAGTGCTAGAACCCCGGGGCTCACAGATACGCAGTATTTT; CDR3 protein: CSARTPGLTDTQYF
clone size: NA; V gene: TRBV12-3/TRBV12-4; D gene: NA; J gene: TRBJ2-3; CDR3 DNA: TGTGCCAGCAGTTTAGTACTGGGGTTAGATACGCAGTATTTT; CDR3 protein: CASSLVLGLDTQYF
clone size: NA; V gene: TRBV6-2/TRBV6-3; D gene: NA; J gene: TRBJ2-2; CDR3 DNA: TGTGCCAGCAGTTACGAGGGCTCGGGCACCGGGGAGCTGTTTTTT; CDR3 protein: CASSYEGSGTGELFF
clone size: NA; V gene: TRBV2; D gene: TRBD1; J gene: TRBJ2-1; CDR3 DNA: TGTGCCAGCAATGGACAGGGGGCGTTAAATGAGCAGTTCTTC; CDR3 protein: CASNGQGALNEQFF
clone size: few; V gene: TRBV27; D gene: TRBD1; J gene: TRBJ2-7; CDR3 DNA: TGTGCCAGCAGCTCGGGACAGGAGACCTCCTACGAGCAGTACTTC; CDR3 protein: CASSSGQETSYEQYF
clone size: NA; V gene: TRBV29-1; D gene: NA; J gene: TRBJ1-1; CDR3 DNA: TGCAGCGGTTCGGGGAACACTGAAGCTTTCTTT; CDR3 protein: CSGSGNTEAFF
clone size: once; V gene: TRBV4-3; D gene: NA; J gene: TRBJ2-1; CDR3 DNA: TGCGCCAGCAGCCAAGACAGGACCGGTGAGCAGTTCTTC; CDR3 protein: CASSQDRTGEQFF
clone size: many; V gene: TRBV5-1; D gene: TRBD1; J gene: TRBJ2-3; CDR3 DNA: TGCGCCAGCAGCTGGGAACAGGGGGCCGCAGATACGCAGTATTTT; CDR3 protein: CASSWEQGAADTQYF
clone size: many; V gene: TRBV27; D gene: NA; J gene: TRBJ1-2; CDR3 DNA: TGTGCCAGCAGTCCAACAAAGACGCATAGGCCCCTCTATGGCTACACCTTC; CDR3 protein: CASSPTKTHRPLYGYTF
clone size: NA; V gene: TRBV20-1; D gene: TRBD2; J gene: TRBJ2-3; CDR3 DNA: TGCAGTGCTCAGGATCCAGACGGGACTAGCGGGTTTACCGATACGCAGTATTTT; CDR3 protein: CSAQDPDGTSGFTDTQYF
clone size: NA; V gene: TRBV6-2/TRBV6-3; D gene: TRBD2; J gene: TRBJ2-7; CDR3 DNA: TGTGCCAGCAGTTACCTCCAGGCTAGCGGGAGGTACGAGCAGTACTTC; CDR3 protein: CASSYLQASGRYEQYF
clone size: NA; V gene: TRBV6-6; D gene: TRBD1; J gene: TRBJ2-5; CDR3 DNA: TGTGCCAGTCTGCCGGGACAGGGGATCGAAGAGCAGTACTTC; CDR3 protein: CASLPGQGIEEQYF
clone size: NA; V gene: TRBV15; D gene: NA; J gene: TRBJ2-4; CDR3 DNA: TGTGCCGCCAGCCATGAGGGGGGTGACCACATTCAGTACTTC; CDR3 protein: CAASHEGGDHIQYF
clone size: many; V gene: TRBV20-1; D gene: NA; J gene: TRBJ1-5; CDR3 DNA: TGCAGTGCTAGATCTGACTCCAATCAGCCCCAGCATTTT; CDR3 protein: CSARSDSNQPQHF
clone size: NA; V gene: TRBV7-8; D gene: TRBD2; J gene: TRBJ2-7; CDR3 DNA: TGTGCCAGCAGCTTCGCCGGGACTAGAAAAACCTACGAGCAGTACTTC; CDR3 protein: CASSFAGTRKTYEQYF
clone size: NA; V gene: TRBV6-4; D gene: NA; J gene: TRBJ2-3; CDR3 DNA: TGTGCCAGCAGTGACGCCCCAGCGGGCCCCACAGATACGCAGTATTTT; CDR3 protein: CASSDAPAGPTDTQYF
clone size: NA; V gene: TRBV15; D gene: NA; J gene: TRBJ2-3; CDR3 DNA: TGTGCCACCAGCAGAGAATTTTCCGGGACAGATACGCAGTATTTT; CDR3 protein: CATSREFSGTDTQYF
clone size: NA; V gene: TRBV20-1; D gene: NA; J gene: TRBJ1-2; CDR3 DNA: TGCAGTGCTAGAGATTGGGGCAACACCTTC; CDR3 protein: CSARDWGNTF
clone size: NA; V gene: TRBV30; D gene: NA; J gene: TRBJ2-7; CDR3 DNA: TGTGCCTGGAGGGGGGGAGGCTACGAGCAGTACTTC; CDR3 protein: CAWRGGGYEQYF